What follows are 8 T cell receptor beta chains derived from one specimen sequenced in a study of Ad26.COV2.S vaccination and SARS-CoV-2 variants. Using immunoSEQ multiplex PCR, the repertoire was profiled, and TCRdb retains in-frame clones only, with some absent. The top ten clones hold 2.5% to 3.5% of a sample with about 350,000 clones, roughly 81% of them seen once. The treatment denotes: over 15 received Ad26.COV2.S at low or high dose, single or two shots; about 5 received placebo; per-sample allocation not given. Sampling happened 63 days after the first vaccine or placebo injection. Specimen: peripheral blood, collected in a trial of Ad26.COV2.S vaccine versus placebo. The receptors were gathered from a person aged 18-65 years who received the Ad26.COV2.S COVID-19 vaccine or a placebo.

The CDR3 nucleotides are TGTGCCAGCAGGTTGGAGGGACAGGGGGCAACCGGGGAGCTGTTTTTT. This codes for CASRLEGQGATGELFF. The V and J genes are TRBV7-9 and TRBJ2-2; the match to TRBD1 covers 12 bases. After removal of 6 bases from V and 5 bases from J, the junction contained 7 bases not matched to a gene. This CDR3 region has 16 residues. CDR1 is SEHNR and CDR2 is FQNEAQ in the germline V gene (reference sequence).

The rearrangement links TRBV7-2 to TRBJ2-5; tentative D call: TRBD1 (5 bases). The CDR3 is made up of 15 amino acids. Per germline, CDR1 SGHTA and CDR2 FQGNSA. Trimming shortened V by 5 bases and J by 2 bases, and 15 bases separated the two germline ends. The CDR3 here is CASSDRQTLQETQYF. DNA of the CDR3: TGTGCCAGCAGCGACAGACAGACCTTACAAGAGACCCAGTACTTC.

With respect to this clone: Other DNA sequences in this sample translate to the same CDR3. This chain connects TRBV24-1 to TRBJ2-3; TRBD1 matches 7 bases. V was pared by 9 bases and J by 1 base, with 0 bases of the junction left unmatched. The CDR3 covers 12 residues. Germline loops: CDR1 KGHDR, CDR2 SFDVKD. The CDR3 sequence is CATGTGTDTQYF. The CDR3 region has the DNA TGTGCCACCGGGACAGGCACAGATACGCAGTATTTT.

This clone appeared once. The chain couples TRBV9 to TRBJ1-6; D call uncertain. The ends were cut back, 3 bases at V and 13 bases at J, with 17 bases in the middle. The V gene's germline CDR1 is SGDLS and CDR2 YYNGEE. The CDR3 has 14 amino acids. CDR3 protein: CASSASDGSPPLHF. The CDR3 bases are TGTGCCAGCAGCGCCTCGGACGGCTCGCCCCCCCTCCACTTT.

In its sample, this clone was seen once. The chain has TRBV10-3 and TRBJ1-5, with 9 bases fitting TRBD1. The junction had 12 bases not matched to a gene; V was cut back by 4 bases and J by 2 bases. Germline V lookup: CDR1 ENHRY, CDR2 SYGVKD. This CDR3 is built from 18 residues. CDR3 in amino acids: CAISGDRDGYLGNQPQHF. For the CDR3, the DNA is TGTGCCATCAGTGGGGACAGGGATGGTTATTTAGGCAATCAGCCCCAGCATTTT.

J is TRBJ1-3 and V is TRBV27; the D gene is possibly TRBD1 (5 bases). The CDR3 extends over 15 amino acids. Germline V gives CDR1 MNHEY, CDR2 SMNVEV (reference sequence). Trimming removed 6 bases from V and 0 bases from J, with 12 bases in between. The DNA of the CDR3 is TGTGCCAGCAGGCCGGGGGACCTCTCTGGAAACACCATATATTTT. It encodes CASRPGDLSGNTIYF.

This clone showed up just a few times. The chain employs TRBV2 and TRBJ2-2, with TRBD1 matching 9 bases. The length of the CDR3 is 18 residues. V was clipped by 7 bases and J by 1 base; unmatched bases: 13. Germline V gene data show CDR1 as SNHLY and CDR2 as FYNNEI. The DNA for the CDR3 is TGTGCCAGCACCGAGAGACCCCCGGGACAGGGGAACACCGGGGAGCTGTTTTTT. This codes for CASTERPPGQGNTGELFF.

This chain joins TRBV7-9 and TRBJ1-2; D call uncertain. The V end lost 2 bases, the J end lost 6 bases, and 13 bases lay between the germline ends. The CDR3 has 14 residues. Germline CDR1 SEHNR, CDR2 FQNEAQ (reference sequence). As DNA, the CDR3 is TGTGCCAGCAGCTTAAGTTCTGCCCGGGATGGCTACACCTTC. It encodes CASSLSSARDGYTF.